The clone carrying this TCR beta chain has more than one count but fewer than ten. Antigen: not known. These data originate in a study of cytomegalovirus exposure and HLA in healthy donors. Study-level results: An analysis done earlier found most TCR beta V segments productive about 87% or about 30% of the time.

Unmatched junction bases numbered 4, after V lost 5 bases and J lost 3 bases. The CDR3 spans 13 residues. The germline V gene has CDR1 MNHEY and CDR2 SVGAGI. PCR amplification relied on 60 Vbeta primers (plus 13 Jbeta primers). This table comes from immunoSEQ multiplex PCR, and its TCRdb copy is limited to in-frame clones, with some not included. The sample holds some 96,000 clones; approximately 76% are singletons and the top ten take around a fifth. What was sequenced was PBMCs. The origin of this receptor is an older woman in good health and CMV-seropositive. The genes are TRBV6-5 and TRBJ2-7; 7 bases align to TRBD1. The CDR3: CASSPDRYYEQYF. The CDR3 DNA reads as TGTGCCAGCAGTCCGGACAGGTACTACGAGCAGTACTTC.